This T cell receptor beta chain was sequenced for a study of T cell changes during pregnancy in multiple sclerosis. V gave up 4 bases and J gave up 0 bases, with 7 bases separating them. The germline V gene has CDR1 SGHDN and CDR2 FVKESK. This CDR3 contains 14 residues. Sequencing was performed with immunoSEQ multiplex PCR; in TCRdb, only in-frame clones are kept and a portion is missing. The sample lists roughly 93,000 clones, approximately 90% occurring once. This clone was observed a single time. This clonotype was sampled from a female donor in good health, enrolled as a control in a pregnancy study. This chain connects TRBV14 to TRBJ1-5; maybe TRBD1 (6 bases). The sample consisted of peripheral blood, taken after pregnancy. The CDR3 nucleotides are TGTGCCAGCAGCCTGACAGGTAGCAATCAGCCCCAGCATTTT. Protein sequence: CASSLTGSNQPQHF. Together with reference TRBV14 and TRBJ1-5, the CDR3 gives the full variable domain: EAGVTQFPSHSVIEKGQTVTLRCDPISGHDNLYWYRRVMGKEIKFLLHFVKESKQDESGMPNNRFLAERTGGTYSTLKVQPAELEDSGVYFCASSLTGSNQPQHFGDGTRLSIL.